This is a list of T cell receptor beta chains from one sample in a study of human T cells and chemical hapten exposure. TCRdb reanalysed the RACE reads using MiXCR and keeps one entry per CDR3 protein. The data hold tens of thousands of distinct CDR3 sequences, with 10% observed a single time. The sequences come from whole blood, collected in connection with sensitization to the hapten diphenylcyclopropenone (DPC). The receptors shown here come from a woman in her thirties with alopecia areata. Some clones in this sample may be carry-over from other donors' samples. The CDR3 runs from the conserved cysteine through the conserved F or W. For some rows the clone size is stated as once, few or many, or as a class when expanded; others skip it.

J gene,V gene,clone size,CDR3 protein
TRBJ1-4,TRBV5-1,NA,CASSYTTNEKLFF
TRBJ2-7,TRBV4-3,many,CASSVREGYEQYF
TRBJ2-7,TRBV4-2,many,CASSQETPGTGIDEQYF
TRBJ1-6,TRBV27,many,CASSLAQGYSYNSPLHF
TRBJ1-1,TRBV5-1,many,CASSLGLQPMNTEAFF
TRBJ1-6,TRBV27,many,CASSSAGQNYNSPLHF
TRBJ1-2,TRBV28,NA,CASRSTGGGIYGYTF
TRBJ1-1,TRBV3-1,NA,CASSQGGSVRAFF
TRBJ1-1,TRBV12-3/TRBV12-4,NA,CASRNNGNTEAFF
TRBJ1-5,TRBV20-1,NA,CSARPPGGQPQHF
TRBJ2-1,TRBV5-4,NA,CASTTSGTGGGEQFF
TRBJ2-1,TRBV7-9,NA,CASSLMEGNEQFF
TRBJ2-3,TRBV29-1,few,CSVTGDLADTQYF
TRBJ2-5,TRBV20-1,NA,CSALDQETQYF
TRBJ2-5,TRBV5-5,many,CASSLAPGGYQETQYF
TRBJ2-4,TRBV12-3/TRBV12-4,NA,CASSLAGGLAKNIQYF
TRBJ1-2,TRBV6-6,NA,CASSYEINYGYTF
TRBJ2-1,TRBV25-1,few,CASSMSIPLYNEQFF
TRBJ2-3,TRBV7-2,many,CASSSVTDTQYF
TRBJ1-2,TRBV29-1,NA,CSVEVQLQNGYTF
TRBJ1-5,TRBV6-6,many,CASSYSDRGSNQPQHF
TRBJ2-7,TRBV5-1,NA,CASRFVRGHEQYF
TRBJ1-1,TRBV6-5,many,CASSLRGRAEAFF
TRBJ2-1,TRBV27,few,CASRGSPRSANEQFF
TRBJ2-2,TRBV12-3/TRBV12-4,many,CASSFWQGAQGTGELFF
TRBJ1-4,TRBV20-1,NA,CSARDSGTGREKLFF
TRBJ1-2,TRBV11-3,many,CASSGGTAVRYGYTF
TRBJ2-2,TRBV6-1,many,CASSEKWQLSTSNTGELFF
TRBJ2-5,TRBV9,few,CASSAKPGETQYF
TRBJ2-4,TRBV14,many,CASSQEASGPQYF
TRBJ2-3,TRBV20-1,NA,CSARYTTDTQYF
TRBJ2-2,TRBV9,NA,CASSVQGSTGELFF
TRBJ1-1,TRBV6-5,few,CASSYFGQGGEAFF
TRBJ2-1,TRBV4-2,many,CASSLGGIDQYNEQFF
TRBJ2-2,TRBV27,NA,CASGEWQVGTGELFF
TRBJ2-2,TRBV7-6,many,CASSLVTGNTGELFF
TRBJ2-3,TRBV4-3,many,CASSQETMGGTDTQYF
TRBJ1-6,TRBV9,few,CASSVTGSGSPLHF
TRBJ1-1,TRBV12-3/TRBV12-4,many,CASSFRAGDTEAFF
TRBJ1-6,TRBV9,NA,CASSVEDSLNSPLHF
TRBJ2-7,TRBV6-1,few,CASSEVGGDEQYF
TRBJ1-1,TRBV30,many,CACSRQGYTEAFF
TRBJ1-3,TRBV7-9,NA,CASSLGPRNTIYF
TRBJ1-2,TRBV6-5,NA,CASSYIAGEVYGYTF
TRBJ2-1,TRBV29-1,many,CSVGGLAGAEQFF
TRBJ2-1,TRBV19,many,CASSSGGPEQFF
TRBJ2-5,TRBV2,NA,CASSGLTSGVQETQYF
TRBJ1-1,TRBV28,NA,CASGLSRGGTEAFF
TRBJ1-1,TRBV11-2,many,CASSFTSINTEAFF
TRBJ1-6,TRBV9,many,CASSVGVSDYNSPLHF
TRBJ2-5,TRBV7-6,few,CASSLGPRGGPQETQYF
TRBJ2-1,TRBV6-2/TRBV6-3,many,CASGRTSGKNEQFF
TRBJ2-7,TRBV6-5,few,CASSYSESPWYEQYF